A single sample gave rise to the 26 T cell receptor beta chains below, sequenced in a study of T cell changes during pregnancy in multiple sclerosis (dated by TCRdb to between 2017 and 2020). Library preparation used the immunoSEQ multiplex PCR assay. TCRdb carries this immuneACCESS record with in-frame sequences only. Its versions omit some clonotypes, under half of them owing to an unresolved V gene in the studies checked, with the rest unexplained. The table for this sample lists around 96,000 clones; 90% to 95% of them were counted only once. The ten biggest clones cover about 2% of the sample. The sequencing here drew on peripheral blood, taken in the third trimester of pregnancy. The source of these receptors is a female donor with multiple sclerosis, enrolled in a pregnancy study.

This chain links TRBV18 with TRBJ2-1; the D gene is possibly TRBD1 (6 bases). The V gene lost 2 bases and the J gene lost 9 bases, with 8 bases spanning the gap. Per the germline V gene, CDR1 is KGHSH and CDR2 is LQKENI. The CDR3 spans 12 residues. Here the CDR3 DNA reads TGTGCCAGCTCACCAACAGGGACTGAGCAGTTCTTC. Protein sequence: CASSPTGTEQFF.

The chain uses TRBV5-1 and TRBJ1-3; D remains ambiguous. The CDR3 is made up of 14 amino acids. V was clipped by 0 bases and J by 1 base, with 5 bases between them. In germline, CDR1 is SGHRS, CDR2 YFSETQ. CDR3 bases: TGCGCCAGCAGCTTGGACAGTTCTGGAAACACCATATATTTT. It encodes CASSLDSSGNTIYF.

V and J are TRBV7-2 and TRBJ2-3; 10 nucleotides align to TRBD2. CDR1 is SGHTA and CDR2 is FQGNSA in the germline V gene. V shed 2 bases, J shed 2 bases, and the junction held 7 bases outside the gene matches. This CDR3 comprises 17 residues. As DNA, the CDR3 is TGTGCCAGCAGCTTAAGGGCTAGCGGGGGTCCCACAGATACGCAGTATTTT. This translates into CASSLRASGGPTDTQYF.

The chain carries TRBV27 and TRBJ2-7; D is possibly TRBD1 (5 bases). The CDR3 loop spans 15 amino acids. V was clipped by 0 bases and J by 4 bases, with 13 bases between them. Germline CDR1 is MNHEY and CDR2 is SMNVEV (reference sequence). CDR3 DNA: TGTGCCAGCAGTTTATCCCTCATAGGGGCTTACGAGCAGTACTTC. It codes for CASSLSLIGAYEQYF.

The V gene is TRBV27, the J gene TRBJ2-7; D is uncertain. V gave up 3 bases and J gave up 6 bases, with 12 bases separating them. CDR1 and CDR2 from the germline V gene are MNHEY and SMNVEV (reference sequence). The CDR3 runs to 13 residues. As DNA, the CDR3 is TGTGCCAGCAGTTTGCGAGGTTTTTCCGAGCAGTACTTC. Protein product: CASSLRGFSEQYF.

In DNA form, the CDR3 reads TGTGCCAGCAGTGAAGGGGACTTTTCCTACAATGAGCAGTTCTTC. As protein: CASSEGDFSYNEQFF. The chain carries TRBV6-1 and TRBJ2-1; TRBD2 might be the D (6 bases). The ends were cut back, 1 base at V and 1 base at J, with 8 bases in the middle. This CDR3 region has 15 residues. The germline CDR1 and CDR2 sequences are MNHNS and SASEGT.

The rearrangement links TRBV11-2 to TRBJ2-2; 7 positions agree with TRBD1. The CDR3 totals 15 residues. Germline V gene data show CDR1 as SGHAT and CDR2 as FQNNGV. With 2 bases clipped from V and 0 bases from J, the junction kept 0 bases outside the gene matches. The CDR3 is CASSLTGANTGELFF. CDR3 coding DNA: TGTGCCAGCAGCTTAACAGGGGCGAACACCGGGGAGCTGTTTTTT.

The chain is built from TRBV6-1 and TRBJ2-1, with D tentatively TRBD1 (6 bases). CDR1 is MNHNS and CDR2 is SASEGT in the germline V gene. The CDR3 length is 15 residues. V lost 3 bases to trimming and J lost 10 bases, with 19 bases between them. CDR3 region: CASSDSASLGTEQFF. The CDR3 bases are TGTGCCAGCAGTGACTCGGCTAGCCTCGGGACAGAGCAGTTCTTC.

The chain links TRBV28 to TRBJ2-1, with 12 positions matching TRBD2. In germline, CDR1 is MDHEN, CDR2 SYDVKM. This CDR3 spans 15 amino acids. The trim removed 6 bases at V and 6 bases at J, leaving 6 bases unmatched. CDR3 sequence (DNA): TGTGCCAGCAGACTGACTAGCGGGAGTTTCAATGAGCAGTTCTTC. This encodes CASRLTSGSFNEQFF.

This rearrangement joins TRBV5-6 to TRBJ1-2; possibly TRBD1 for D (6 bases). Germline V gives CDR1 SGHDT, CDR2 YYEEEE. V was trimmed by 3 bases and J by 8 bases, leaving 14 bases between them. CDR3 size: 13 residues. The CDR3 coding sequence is TGTGCCAGCAGCTATACAGGGCGGCGCGGCTACACCTTC. This gives the protein CASSYTGRRGYTF. Full variable domain (missing parts from reference TRBV5-6 and TRBJ1-2): DAGVTQSPTHLIKTRGQQVTLRCSPKSGHDTVSWYQQALGQGPQFIFQYYEEEERQRGNFPDRFSGHQFPNYSSELNVNALLLGDSALYLCASSYTGRRGYTFGSGTRLTVV.

The J gene is TRBJ2-7, the V gene TRBV4-1; TRBD2 might be the D (5 bases). The CDR3 sequence is 15 residues long. Germline CDR1 MGHRA, CDR2 YSYEKL. V lost 4 bases and J 1 base, leaving 14 bases between the germline ends. CDR3 amino acids: CASSRLEGLSYEQYF. The CDR3 bases are TGCGCCAGCAGCCGCCTCGAGGGCTTATCCTACGAGCAGTACTTC.

This chain joins TRBV5-1 and TRBJ2-3; 10 bases are shared with TRBD2. Germline-derived CDR1 and CDR2 are SGHRS and YFSETQ. The CDR3 has 17 amino acids. The V and J ends lost 0 bases and 2 bases, in that order; junction bases with no gene match: 6. CDR3 residues: CASSLGLAGVVTDTQYF. The CDR3 DNA reads TGCGCCAGCAGCTTGGGGCTAGCGGGAGTCGTCACAGATACGCAGTATTTT.

V gene TRBV19 combines with J gene TRBJ1-1; a possible D gene is TRBD1 (6 bases). CDR1 and CDR2 from the germline V gene are LNHDA and SQIVND (reference sequence). The length of the CDR3 is 13 residues. Deletions cut 10 bases from V and 4 bases from J, with 16 bases between. The CDR3 loop reads CAISRGLSTEAFF. In nucleotides, the CDR3 is TGTGCCATTAGCAGGGGATTAAGCACTGAAGCTTTCTTT.

The chain is built from TRBV7-2 and TRBJ2-3, with TRBD2 identical over 8 bases. Losses at the gene ends were 1 base for V and 1 base for J; bases not matched to a gene: 4. Germline CDR1 SGHTA, CDR2 FQGNSA. The CDR3 has 16 amino acids. CDR3 bases: TGTGCCAGCAGCTTAGGAGCGGGAGCAGGCACAGATACGCAGTATTTT. As protein: CASSLGAGAGTDTQYF.

The gene calls are TRBV18 and TRBJ1-3; D gene unclear. This CDR3 has 16 amino acids. The V gene's germline CDR1 is KGHSH and CDR2 LQKENI. The V and J ends lost 5 bases and 0 bases respectively, with 14 bases between them. Here the CDR3 reads CASSEATRSSGNTIYF. Here the CDR3 DNA reads TGTGCCAGCTCAGAGGCGACCCGGAGCTCTGGAAACACCATATATTTT.

This chain uses TRBV2 with TRBJ2-1; 7 bases are a match to TRBD1. Germline assignment: CDR1 SNHLY and CDR2 FYNNEI. The CDR3 sequence is 13 residues long. Trimming took 5 bases from V and 8 from J; bases not matched to a gene: 6. CDR3 in amino acids: CASSTDRAYEQFF. The CDR3 nucleotides read TGTGCCAGCAGTACCGACAGGGCTTATGAGCAGTTCTTC.

This chain links TRBV5-4 with TRBJ2-5, with D unresolved. Trimming took off 5 bases at V and 2 bases at J, with 7 bases between the two ends. The germline gives CDR1 SGHNT, CDR2 YYREEE (reference sequence). This CDR3 comprises 12 residues. CDR3 sequence: CASRKSQETQYF. The CDR3 DNA reads TGTGCCAGCAGGAAGAGTCAAGAGACCCAGTACTTC.

This chain uses TRBV9 with TRBJ2-2; TRBD2 aligns across 9 bases. Germline trimming cut 4 bases from V and 4 bases from J; bases unmatched to any gene: 8. The CDR3 runs 16 residues. The germline V gene encodes CDR1 SGDLS and CDR2 YYNGEE. CDR3 sequence (DNA): TGTGCCAGCAGCTTTAGCGCGGGAGGGATCACCGGGGAGCTGTTTTTT. Amino acids: CASSFSAGGITGELFF.

The V call is TRBV7-2, the J call TRBJ1-1; 7 bases are a match to TRBD1. J lost 4 bases, V lost 4 bases, and 3 bases had no gene match. Germline V gives CDR1 SGHTA, CDR2 FQGNSA. This CDR3 region has 13 residues. As DNA, the CDR3 is TGTGCCAGCAGCTCGACAGGGTTCACTGAAGCTTTCTTT. This codes for CASSSTGFTEAFF.

This clone was picked up one time. V is TRBV28 and J is TRBJ2-7; D perhaps matches TRBD1 (6 bases). Trimming left V 1 base short and J 2 bases short, with 12 bases between. Germline V CDR1 and CDR2: MDHEN, SYDVKM. The CDR3 extends over 15 amino acids. The CDR3 DNA reads TGTGCCAGCAGTTTATACCGGACAGCAACCTACGAGCAGTACTTC. Translation: CASSLYRTATYEQYF.

The CDR3 nucleotides read TGCGCCAGCAGCGGGGACTATCCGACCTACGAGCAGTACTTC. Residues: CASSGDYPTYEQYF. V gene TRBV5-1 combines with J gene TRBJ2-7, with 7 bases fitting TRBD2. Losses at the gene ends were 4 bases for V and 2 bases for J; bases not matched to a gene: 6. The CDR3 has 14 residues. Germline V lookup: CDR1 SGHRS, CDR2 YFSETQ.

The rearrangement joins TRBV19 to TRBJ1-2; 9 bases map to TRBD1. CDR3 length equals 12 residues. The trim removed 5 bases at V and 10 bases at J, leaving 5 bases unmatched. From germline, CDR1 is LNHDA and CDR2 SQIVND (reference sequence). In DNA form, the CDR3 reads TGTGCCAGTAGTCCTCGGACAGGGGCCTACACCTTC. This translates into CASSPRTGAYTF.

The V and J genes are TRBV7-2 and TRBJ1-4; D call uncertain. V was pared by 1 base and J by 5 bases, with 11 bases between. CDR1 SGHTA and CDR2 FQGNSA come from the germline V gene. CDR3 length equals 15 residues. The chain's CDR3 is CASSLGGSANEKLFF. DNA of the CDR3: TGTGCCAGCAGCTTAGGTGGCAGCGCCAATGAAAAACTGTTTTTT.

This chain uses TRBV29-1 with TRBJ2-2; tentative D call: TRBD2 (6 bases). The V end was cut by 4 bases, the J end by 4 bases, with 7 bases between. CDR3 length: 12 amino acids. Germline-derived CDR1 and CDR2 are SQVTM and ANQGSEA. In DNA, the CDR3 is TGCAGCGTTGGGGGAGGCACCGGGGAGCTGTTTTTT. Amino acids: CSVGGGTGELFF.

This clone has at least ten counts. A read error may produce the germline difference seen at one junction end. This chain uses TRBV7-7 with TRBJ2-1; 7 bases match TRBD2. The CDR3 extends over 15 amino acids. CDR1 and CDR2 from the germline V gene are SSHAT and FNYEAQ (reference sequence). CDR3 sequence: CASSSSSGLHNEQFF. For the CDR3, the DNA is TGTGCTAGCAGCTCCTCTAGCGGCCTCCACAATGAGCAGTTCTTC.

As to this clone: At one of its ends the junction is not consistent with the germline gene, which may arise from a read error. The V and J genes are TRBV5-1 and TRBJ2-5; D possibly corresponds to TRBD2 (6 bases). Germline lookup yields CDR1 SGHRS and CDR2 YFSETQ. CDR3 length: 19 amino acids. The CDR3 region has the DNA TGCGCTAGCAGCAGGTCGTCTGGGAGGCTTGGTGGGCTGCAAGAGACCCAGTACTTC. It translates to CASSRSSGRLGGLQETQYF.